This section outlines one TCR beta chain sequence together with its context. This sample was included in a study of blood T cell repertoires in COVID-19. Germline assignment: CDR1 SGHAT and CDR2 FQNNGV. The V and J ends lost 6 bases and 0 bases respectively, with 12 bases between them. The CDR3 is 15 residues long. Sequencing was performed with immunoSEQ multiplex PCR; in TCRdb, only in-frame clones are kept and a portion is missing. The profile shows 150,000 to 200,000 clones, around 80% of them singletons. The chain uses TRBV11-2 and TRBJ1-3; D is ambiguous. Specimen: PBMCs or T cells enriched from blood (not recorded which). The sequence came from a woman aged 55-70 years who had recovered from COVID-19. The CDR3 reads CASSPWETSGNTIYF. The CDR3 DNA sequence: TGTGCCAGCAGTCCCTGGGAGACCTCTGGAAACACCATATATTTT.